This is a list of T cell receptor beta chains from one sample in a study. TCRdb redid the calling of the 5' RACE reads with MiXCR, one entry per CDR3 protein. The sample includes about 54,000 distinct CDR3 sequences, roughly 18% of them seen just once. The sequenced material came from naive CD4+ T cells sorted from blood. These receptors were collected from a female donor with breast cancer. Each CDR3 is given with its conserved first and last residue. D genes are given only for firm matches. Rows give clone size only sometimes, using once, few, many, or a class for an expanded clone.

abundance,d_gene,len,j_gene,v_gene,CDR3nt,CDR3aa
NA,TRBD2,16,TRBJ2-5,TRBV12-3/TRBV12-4,TGTGCCAGCAGTCCCTCGTCGAGCGGGGATCAAGAGACCCAGTACTTC,CASSPSSSGDQETQYF
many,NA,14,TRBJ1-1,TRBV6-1,TGTGCCAGCAGCGTGATCAGGGGAAACACTGAAGCTTTCTTT,CASSVIRGNTEAFF
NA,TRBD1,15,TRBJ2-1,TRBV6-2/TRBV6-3,TGTGCCAGCAGTTACGGGGCAGGGGGCTCCGTTGAGCAGTTCTTC,CASSYGAGGSVEQFF
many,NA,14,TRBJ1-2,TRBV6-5,TGTGCCAGCAGTTACTCGATCAGGGACGGCGGCTACACCTTC,CASSYSIRDGGYTF
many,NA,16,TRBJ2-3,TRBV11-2,TGTGCCAGCAGCTTACTCAGCGGAATTTTATCAGATACGCAGTATTTT,CASSLLSGILSDTQYF
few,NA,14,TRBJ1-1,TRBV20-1,TGCAGTGTCCTAGGGAAGGTTGGCAACACTGAAGCTTTCTTT,CSVLGKVGNTEAFF
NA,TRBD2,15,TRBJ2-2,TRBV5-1,TGCGCCAGCAGCGAAGGGACTAGCGGGACCGGGGAGCTGTTTTTT,CASSEGTSGTGELFF
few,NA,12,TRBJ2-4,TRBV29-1,TGCAGCGTTGCCGAGGGGTGGAACATTCAGTACTTC,CSVAEGWNIQYF
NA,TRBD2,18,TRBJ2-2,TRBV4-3,TGCGCCAGCAGCCAAGGGACTAGCGGGGGGTCCCCCACCGGGGAGCTGTTTTTT,CASSQGTSGGSPTGELFF
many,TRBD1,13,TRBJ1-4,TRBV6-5,TGTGCCAGTAAGACAGGGTCTAATGAAAAACTGTTTTTT,CASKTGSNEKLFF
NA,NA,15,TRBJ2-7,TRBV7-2,TGTGCCAGCAGCTTTTGGGAAAGGGACTCCTACGAGCGGTACTTC,CASSFWERDSYERYF
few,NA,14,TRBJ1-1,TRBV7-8,TGTGCCAGCGGAAGGAGGGACCTTTGGACTGAAGCTTTCTTT,CASGRRDLWTEAFF
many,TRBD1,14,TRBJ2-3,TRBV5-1,TGCGCCAGCAGCGCCGACAGGGGCACAGATACGCAGTATTTT,CASSADRGTDTQYF
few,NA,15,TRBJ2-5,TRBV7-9,TGTGCCAGCAGCTTACACGGGAGAGTGGAAGAGACCCAGTACTTC,CASSLHGRVEETQYF
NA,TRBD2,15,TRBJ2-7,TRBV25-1,TGTGCCAGCAGTCCCCGGACCCCCGGGAGGTACGAGCAGTACTTC,CASSPRTPGRYEQYF
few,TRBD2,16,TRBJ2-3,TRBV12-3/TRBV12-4,TGTGCCAGCAGGGGGCTTGGGCGGGAGGGGCCAGATACGCAGTATTTT,CASRGLGREGPDTQYF